One sample yielded the 19 T cell receptor beta chains listed below, sequenced in a study of Graves' ophthalmopathy and Graves' hyperthyroidism. RNA transcripts were the source from which TCR beta CDR3 regions were amplified. The authors performed first-round RT-PCR with HTBI primers and then a second-round multiplex PCR. TCRdb processed the multiplex PCR reads anew with MiXCR; each CDR3 protein has one entry. The sample records roughly 160,000 distinct CDR3 sequences, 39% being singletons. The specimen sequenced was peripheral blood. The receptors were sampled from a man aged 25 to 45 with Graves' ophthalmopathy.

This clonotype occurred many times. This chain joins TRBV19 and TRBJ2-2; D is unresolved. CDR3 size: 12 residues. Germline V gene data show CDR1 as LNHDA and CDR2 as SQIVND (reference sequence). The V end lost 8 bases, the J end lost 6 bases, and 10 bases lay between the germline ends. For the CDR3, the DNA is TGTGCCAGTGGCTCAGACTCCGGGGAGCTGTTTTTT. Amino acid sequence: CASGSDSGELFF.

This clonotype was counted at least ten times. The CDR3 is CGGGSLLGRGEAFF. The CDR3 bases are TGTGGCGGGGGGTCGCTACTTGGCAGGGGGGAAGCTTTCTTT. This sequence joins TRBV6-5 and TRBJ1-1; 7 positions match TRBD1. Germline V gene lookup returns CDR1 MNHEY and CDR2 SVGAGI. The CDR3 is 14 residues long.

The chain has TRBV7-2 and TRBJ1-1; a possible D gene is TRBD1 (5 bases). V lost 4 bases to trimming and J lost 5 bases, with 14 bases between them. The CDR3 runs to 14 residues. The germline gives CDR1 SGHTA, CDR2 FQGNSA. CDR3 sequence: CASSYGTAGTEAFF. The CDR3 bases are TGTGCCAGCAGCTATGGGACGGCGGGAACTGAAGCTTTCTTT.

Many counts were recorded for this clonotype. CDR3 residues: CASSSGSRGNQPQHF. The CDR3 bases are TGTGCCAGCAGCTCGGGTTCTCGGGGCAATCAGCCCCAGCATTTT. The V gene is TRBV6-2 or TRBV6-3, the J gene TRBJ1-5, with D unclear. The length of the CDR3 is 15 residues. Germline CDR1 is MNHEY and CDR2 is SVGEGT. V was shortened by 6 bases and J by 2 bases, with 14 bases between the two germline ends.

The chain uses TRBV6-1 and TRBJ1-1; D may be TRBD1 (6 bases). CDR3 length: 13 amino acids. The V end lost 7 bases, the J end lost 4 bases, and 13 bases lay between the germline ends. Germline V gene lookup returns CDR1 MNHNS and CDR2 SASEGT. In nucleotides, the CDR3 is TGTGCCAGCAAGGGGGTCCTTGGCACTGAAGCTTTCTTT. This gives the protein CASKGVLGTEAFF.

V gene TRBV3-1 combines with J gene TRBJ2-2, with 9 bases matching TRBD1. The ends lost 4 bases at V and 4 bases at J; junction bases unmatched: 4. CDR3 length: 15 amino acids. Per the germline V gene, CDR1 is LGHDT and CDR2 is YNNKEL (reference sequence). The CDR3 region has the DNA TGTGCCAGCAGCCGGGGGACAGGGATCACCGGGGAGCTGTTTTTT. Residues: CASSRGTGITGELFF. Filled out from reference TRBV3-1 and TRBJ2-2, the complete variable domain reads DTAVSQTPKYLVTQMGNDKSIKCEQNLGHDTMYWYKQDSKKFLKIMFSYNNKELIINETVPNRFSPKSPDKAHLNLHINSLELGDSAVYFCASSRGTGITGELFFGEGSRLTVL.

The chain couples TRBV15 to TRBJ1-5, with D possibly being TRBD1 (6 bases). V was cut by 5 bases and J by 9 bases, with 23 bases left in between. Germline loops: CDR1 LNHNV, CDR2 YYDKDF (reference sequence). This CDR3 region has 16 residues. In nucleotides, the CDR3 is TGTGCCACCAGCCCCCGTGGACAGCTCCCCTTTGTGCCCCAGCATTTT. Translating gives CATSPRGQLPFVPQHF. Variable domain in full (rest from reference TRBV15 and TRBJ1-5): DAMVIQNPRYQVTQFGKPVTLSCSQTLNHNVMYWYQQKSSQAPKLLFHYYDKDFNNEADTPDNFQSRRPNTSFCFLDIRSPGLGDTAMYLCATSPRGQLPFVPQHFGDGTRLSIL.

Comment on this clonotype: Given the absence of the conserved phenylalanine or tryptophan at the CDR3 end, a read error is likely. Because the CDR3's place on the DNA is in doubt, the DNA is left out and the CDR3 is given as listed by TCRdb. The chain links TRBV6-2 or TRBV6-3 to TRBJ2-7. Germline V CDR1 and CDR2: MNHEY, SVGEGT. The CDR3 extends over 8 residues, inclusive of both ends. CDR3 loop: CASSLTIN.

In its sample, this clonotype was seen many times. The chain couples TRBV20-1 to TRBJ2-7, with TRBD1 identical over 10 bases. V lost 6 bases and J lost 6; bases outside the gene matches: 11. There are 14 residues in the CDR3. The germline gives CDR1 DFQATT, CDR2 SNEGSKA (reference sequence). The CDR3 nucleotides are TGCAGTGCCCGGGCCGGGACAGGGGCAGGCGAGCAGTACTTC. Translating gives CSARAGTGAGEQYF.

V usage is TRBV28 and J usage is TRBJ1-2, with D possibly being TRBD1 (5 bases). Looked up from germline, CDR1 is MDHEN and CDR2 is SYDVKM. The CDR3 is 14 amino acids. V lost 5 bases to trimming and J lost 2 bases, with 12 bases between them. The CDR3 sequence is CASSPTEGNYGYTF. The CDR3 bases are TGTGCCAGCAGTCCTACGGAGGGGAACTATGGCTACACCTTC.

This clonotype was seen repeatedly, ten times or more. The J gene is TRBJ1-2, the V gene TRBV6-5; the D is unclear. The CDR3 runs to 13 residues. In germline, CDR1 is MNHEY, CDR2 SVGAGI. Trimming left V 5 bases short and J 4 bases short, with 11 bases between. CDR3 in DNA: TGTGCCAGCAGTACTATAGGAGGCTATGGCTACACCTTC. Translation: CASSTIGGYGYTF.

This clonotype was found many times. The rearrangement joins TRBV11-3 to TRBJ1-2; D might be TRBD1 (6 bases). The CDR3 contains 16 residues. The V end was cut by 4 bases, the J end by 0 bases, with 15 bases between. Germline V gene data show CDR1 as SGHNT and CDR2 as YENEEA. The CDR3 reads CASSSVRGGANYGYTF. As DNA, the CDR3 is TGTGCCAGCAGCTCCGTTAGGGGGGGCGCTAACTATGGCTACACCTTC. The whole variable domain, filled in from reference TRBV11-3 and TRBJ1-2, reads EAGVVQSPRYKIIEKKQPVAFWCNPISGHNTLYWYLQNLGQGPELLIRYENEEAVDDSQLPKDRFSAERLKGVDSTLKIQPAELGDSAVYLCASSSVRGGANYGYTFGSGTRLTVV.

The J gene is TRBJ1-1, the V gene TRBV14; D not resolved. The length of the CDR3 is 16 residues. Germline-derived CDR1 and CDR2 are SGHDN and FVKESK. V was clipped by 1 base and J by 2 bases, with 14 bases between them. The CDR3 DNA reads TGTGCCAGCAGCCAAGCTCGGGGATCTCTTAACACTGAAGCTTTCTTT. Protein sequence: CASSQARGSLNTEAFF. Supplemented by reference TRBV14 and TRBJ1-1, the full variable domain reads EAGVTQFPSHSVIEKGQTVTLRCDPISGHDNLYWYRRVMGKEIKFLLHFVKESKQDESGMPNNRFLAERTGGTYSTLKVQPAELEDSGVYFCASSQARGSLNTEAFFGQGTRLTVV.

The V and J genes are TRBV6-1 and TRBJ1-6; 10 nucleotides line up with TRBD1. CDR1 MNHNS and CDR2 SASEGT come from the germline V gene. The CDR3 loop spans 15 amino acids. The ends lost 6 bases at V and 7 bases at J; junction bases unmatched: 6. CDR3 DNA sequence: TGTGCCAGCAGAAGACAGGGGGCAGGAAATTCACCCCTCCACTTT. It codes for CASRRQGAGNSPLHF.

This clonotype was seen many times. CDR3 DNA: TGTGCCATCACCCGCAGCGGGGGCTCCTCTGGGGCCAACGTCCTGACTTTC. It yields the protein CAITRSGGSSGANVLTF. This chain links TRBV10-3 with TRBJ2-6, with 8 nucleotides matching TRBD2. The length of the CDR3 is 17 residues. V was pared by 7 bases and J by 0 bases, with 8 bases of the junction left unmatched. Germline CDR1 ENHRY, CDR2 SYGVKD.

This sequence joins TRBV6-2 or TRBV6-3 and TRBJ2-4; 9 bases line up with TRBD1. CDR1 is MNHEY and CDR2 is SVGEGT in the germline V gene. After removal of 5 bases from V and 8 bases from J, the junction contained 4 bases not matched to a gene. The CDR3 covers 13 residues. DNA of the CDR3: TGTGCCAGCAGTGGGACAGGGAGATACATTCAGTACTTC. Its protein is CASSGTGRYIQYF.

This clonotype was picked up many times. This chain links TRBV6-5 with TRBJ1-1, with D perhaps TRBD1 (5 bases). Per the germline V gene, CDR1 is MNHEY and CDR2 is SVGAGI. This CDR3 is built from 15 residues. Trimming cost V 0 bases and J 5 bases, with 13 bases left between them. The CDR3 coding sequence is TGTGCCAGCAGTTACTCCTGGGGGAGTGGTACTGAAGCTTTCTTT. Amino acid sequence: CASSYSWGSGTEAFF.

This clonotype has just one count. The gene calls are TRBV7-2 and TRBJ2-7, with D unclear. The germline V and J ends were trimmed by 3 bases and 4 bases, with 13 bases remaining between them. The CDR3 spans 14 residues. Germline V gene lookup returns CDR1 SGHTA and CDR2 FQGNSA. The CDR3 nucleotides are TGTGCCAGCAGCTTGAACAGTTATTCTTACGAGCAGTACTTC. Translating it yields CASSLNSYSYEQYF.

V usage is TRBV27 and J usage is TRBJ1-6, with TRBD1 as a possible D gene (6 bases). Trimming took off 4 bases at V and 2 bases at J, with 9 bases between the two ends. There are 15 residues in the CDR3. The germline CDR1 and CDR2 sequences are MNHEY and SMNVEV (reference sequence). The CDR3 spells CASSSRTAYNSPLHF. CDR3 DNA sequence: TGTGCCAGCAGTTCCAGGACAGCCTATAATTCACCCCTCCACTTT.